A selection of T cell receptor beta chains follows, all from one sample in a study of T cells in localized non-small cell lung cancer. Some clones are missing from TCRdb's copy, which holds only in-frame ones; the method was immunoSEQ multiplex PCR. This table has roughly 20,000 clones, around 90% appearing once. Sequencing was performed on peripheral blood, taken before any cancer treatment. All receptors come from a woman aged 35-75 years with stage I lung adenocarcinoma. CDR3s include the opening cysteine and the closing phenylalanine or tryptophan. The D gene is left open where the match is weak. Only part of the rows carry a size: once, few, many, or a class if the clone is expanded.

v_call	d_call	j_call	clone_size	cdr3_aa	cdr3_nt
TRBV7-7	TRBD1	TRBJ2-7	.	CASSVGTGGDVEQYF	TGTGCTAGCAGCGTAGGGACAGGCGGTGACGTCGAGCAGTACTTC
TRBV7-9	.	TRBJ2-1	.	CASSPLGTRYNEQFF	TGTGCCAGCAGCCCTTTAGGGACCAGGTACAATGAGCAGTTCTTC
TRBV7-9	.	TRBJ2-2	once	CASSWTESNTGELFF	TGTGCCAGCAGCTGGACAGAATCGAACACCGGGGAGCTGTTTTTT
TRBV29-1	TRBD2	TRBJ2-1	.	CSVEADYGGGEQFF	TGCAGCGTGGAAGCCGACTACGGGGGGGGTGAGCAGTTCTTC
TRBV7-2	.	TRBJ1-6	.	CASSLEGRSPLHF	TGTGCCAGCAGCTTAGAGGGGAGATCACCCCTCCACTTT
TRBV19	.	TRBJ1-5	.	CASRDHDDQPQHF	TGTGCCAGTAGGGACCACGACGATCAGCCCCAGCATTTT
TRBV7-2	TRBD2	TRBJ2-1	.	CASSTNERTSGMNEQFF	TGTGCCAGCAGCACCAACGAGAGGACTAGCGGGATGAATGAGCAGTTCTTC
TRBV28	TRBD1	TRBJ2-7	.	CASSLIYRDSHSYEQYF	TGTGCCAGCAGCCTTATCTACCGGGACAGCCACTCCTACGAGCAGTACTTC
TRBV6-5	TRBD2	TRBJ2-7	.	CASSYLAGQAYEQYF	TGTGCCAGCAGTTATCTAGCGGGCCAGGCCTACGAGCAGTACTTC
TRBV4-1	TRBD1	TRBJ2-5	.	CASSHPPPGQQETQYF	TGCGCCAGCAGCCACCCTCCGCCGGGACAGCAAGAGACCCAGTACTTC
TRBV28	.	TRBJ2-7	.	CASSLTGWGEQYF	TGTGCCAGCAGTTTAACAGGGTGGGGCGAGCAGTACTTC
TRBV4-3	.	TRBJ1-2	.	CASSQDRGQNYGYTF	TGCGCCAGCAGCCAAGATCGAGGGCAGAACTATGGCTACACCTTC
TRBV12-5	TRBD1	TRBJ1-1	.	CASGLPDADRTNTEAFF	TGTGCTAGTGGTTTGCCCGACGCGGACAGGACGAACACTGAAGCTTTCTTT
TRBV11-1	TRBD1	TRBJ2-2	.	CASSAYTGEIGELFF	TGTGCCAGCAGCGCCTACACAGGGGAGATCGGGGAGCTGTTTTTT
TRBV6-6	.	TRBJ1-3	.	CASSQRRGNTIYF	TGTGCCAGCAGTCAAAGGCGTGGAAACACCATATATTTT
TRBV30	.	TRBJ1-2	.	CAWSVRAYGYTF	TGTGCCTGGAGTGTAAGGGCCTATGGCTACACCTTC
TRBV9	TRBD2	TRBJ2-1	.	CASSVGTSGSNEQFF	TGTGCCAGCAGCGTAGGGACTAGCGGGAGCAATGAGCAGTTCTTC
TRBV6-1	TRBD1	TRBJ2-1	.	CASSLGQGPYNEQFF	TGTGCCAGCAGCTTGGGACAGGGGCCCTACAATGAGCAGTTCTTC
TRBV11-3	.	TRBJ2-5	.	CASSPRQGRVETQYF	TGTGCCAGCAGCCCGCGACAGGGGAGGGTTGAGACCCAGTACTTC
TRBV27	TRBD1	TRBJ1-4	.	CASSSDRGAGEKLFF	TGTGCCAGCAGTTCCGACAGGGGAGCGGGTGAAAAACTGTTTTTT
TRBV5-4	.	TRBJ1-2	few	CASSPPGARGYTF	TGTGCCAGCAGTCCCCCGGGGGCGCGTGGCTACACCTTC
TRBV6-1	.	TRBJ1-2	.	CASSAPGSLNYGYTF	TGTGCCAGCAGCGCGCCGGGCAGCCTTAACTATGGCTACACCTTC
TRBV11-3	.	TRBJ2-1	.	CASSLDLSYYNEQFF	TGTGCCAGCAGCTTAGATCTTAGCTACTACAATGAGCAGTTCTTC
TRBV18	.	TRBJ1-6	.	CASSPPGLGSSPLHF	TGTGCCAGCTCACCACCGGGTCTAGGGAGTTCACCCCTCCACTTT
TRBV19	.	TRBJ1-1	.	CASSTAGIIEAFF	TGTGCCAGTAGTACGGCAGGGATAATTGAAGCTTTCTTT
TRBV11-3	TRBD2	TRBJ2-1	.	CASSGLAGVTEQFF	TGTGCCAGCAGCGGACTAGCGGGGGTTACGGAGCAGTTCTTC
TRBV10-2	.	TRBJ1-6	.	CASSLSGDSPLHF	TGCGCCAGCAGTTTGTCAGGGGATTCACCCCTCCACTTT
TRBV11-3	TRBD1	TRBJ2-2	.	CASSSRTGTGPGTGELFF	TGTGCCAGCAGCTCCCGGACAGGGACAGGGCCGGGCACCGGGGAGCTGTTTTTT
TRBV2	.	TRBJ1-5	.	CASSPLGGTQPQHF	TGTGCCAGCAGTCCTTTGGGAGGGACTCAGCCCCAGCATTTT
TRBV4-2	.	TRBJ1-5	.	CASSQDWSGYQPQHF	TGTGCCAGCAGCCAAGATTGGTCGGGGTATCAGCCCCAGCATTTT
TRBV5-5	TRBD1	TRBJ1-1	.	CASSWDRSTEAFF	TGTGCCAGCAGCTGGGACAGGAGCACTGAAGCTTTCTTT
TRBV7-9	.	TRBJ2-6	.	CASSPNRDSGANVLTF	TGTGCCAGCAGCCCGAACAGGGACTCTGGGGCCAACGTCCTGACTTTC
TRBV28	.	TRBJ2-5	.	CASSLSGDSLTQETQYF	TGTGCCAGCAGTTTAAGCGGGGACAGCCTGACCCAAGAGACCCAGTACTTC
TRBV12-2	.	TRBJ2-5	.	CASRPAGQLQETQYF	TGTGCAAGTCGCCCCGCGGGACAGCTACAAGAGACCCAGTACTTC
TRBV6-1	TRBD2	TRBJ2-1	few	CASRPGGGNEQFF	TGTGCCAGCAGACCCGGGGGGGGGAATGAGCAGTTCTTC
TRBV7-3	TRBD2	TRBJ2-5	once	CASSSGLAGVETQYF	TGTGCCAGCAGCTCCGGACTAGCGGGGGTGGAGACCCAGTACTTC
TRBV5-4	.	TRBJ2-3	.	CASSLGKSTDTQYF	TGTGCCAGCAGCTTGGGTAAATCCACAGATACGCAGTATTTT
TRBV19	.	TRBJ2-5	.	CASSIGARETQYF	TGTGCCAGTAGTATAGGAGCCCGGGAGACCCAGTACTTC
TRBV10-3	.	TRBJ2-7	.	CAISDPTGRGAYEQYF	TGTGCCATCAGTGACCCAACGGGAAGGGGAGCCTACGAGCAGTACTTC
TRBV6-1	.	TRBJ1-4	.	CASSGGEGSSEKLFF	TGTGCCAGCAGTGGGGGGGAGGGGTCAAGTGAAAAACTGTTTTTT
TRBV5-4	.	TRBJ1-1	.	CASSLARDTEAFF	TGTGCCAGCAGCTTGGCCCGGGACACTGAAGCTTTCTTT
TRBV6-1	TRBD1	TRBJ1-2	.	CASRADRASHGYTF	TGTGCCAGCAGAGCCGACAGGGCGTCTCATGGCTACACCTTC
TRBV5-6	.	TRBJ2-2	.	CASSPDLANTGELFF	TGTGCCAGCAGTCCTGACCTCGCGAACACCGGGGAGCTGTTTTTT
TRBV5-6	.	TRBJ1-2	few	CASSLRNYGYTF	TGTGCCAGCAGCCTGAGGAACTATGGCTACACCTTC
TRBV9	TRBD1	TRBJ2-3	.	CASSVGTVYTDTQYF	TGTGCCAGCAGCGTGGGGACAGTTTACACAGATACGCAGTATTTT
TRBV5-1	TRBD1	TRBJ1-3	once	CASSWDRGAAGNTIYF	TGCGCCAGCAGCTGGGACAGGGGAGCGGCTGGAAACACCATATATTTT
TRBV5-1	TRBD1	TRBJ2-7	.	CASSERPGQGKGQYF	TGCGCCAGCAGTGAAAGACCGGGACAGGGGAAGGGGCAGTACTTC
TRBV6-5	TRBD1	TRBJ1-5	.	CATRDRGDQPQHF	TGTGCCACCAGGGACAGGGGGGATCAGCCCCAGCATTTT
TRBV6-5	TRBD1	TRBJ2-7	.	CASTILGQGTYEQYF	TGTGCCAGCACCATCTTGGGACAGGGAACATACGAGCAGTACTTC
TRBV27	.	TRBJ1-1	few	CASSSAETWNTEAFF	TGTGCCAGCAGTTCCGCAGAGACCTGGAACACTGAAGCTTTCTTT
TRBV7-8	TRBD1	TRBJ2-2	once	CASSDRGFTGELFF	TGTGCCAGCAGCGACAGGGGATTTACCGGGGAGCTGTTTTTT
TRBV19	TRBD1	TRBJ1-2	.	CASSIQGAGYGYTF	TGTGCCAGTAGTATACAGGGGGCAGGGTATGGCTACACCTTC
TRBV7-6	.	TRBJ1-2	.	CASSLESRGGYTF	TGTGCCAGCAGCTTAGAGTCAAGGGGAGGCTACACCTTC
TRBV7-9	.	TRBJ2-1	.	CASSYRDEQFF	TGTGCCAGCAGCTACAGGGATGAGCAGTTCTTC
TRBV7-2	.	TRBJ1-1	.	CASSLQKNTEAFF	TGTGCCAGCAGCTTACAGAAGAACACTGAAGCTTTCTTT
TRBV28	.	TRBJ1-1	.	CASTEQGDGAFF	TGTGCCAGCACCGAACAGGGAGACGGAGCTTTCTTT
TRBV7-9	.	TRBJ2-2	.	CASSSLANTGELFF	TGTGCCAGCAGCTCCCTAGCGAACACCGGGGAGCTGTTTTTT
TRBV19	TRBD1	TRBJ1-1	.	CASSTLQGAGTEAFF	TGTGCCAGTAGTACCCTACAGGGGGCGGGGACTGAAGCTTTCTTT
TRBV11-2	TRBD2	TRBJ2-3	.	CASSLRLAGSTDTQYF	TGTGCCAGCAGCTTAAGACTAGCGGGGTCGACAGATACGCAGTATTTT
TRBV7-9	TRBD1	TRBJ1-1	.	CASRDTGEGTEAFF	TGTGCCAGCAGAGATACAGGGGAGGGAACTGAAGCTTTCTTT